This TCR beta chain was found in a study of blood T cell repertoires in COVID-19 (TCRdb year 2020). Background for the entire study: Collaborator samples came from the United States, Italy and Spain and covered acute and convalescent phases of COVID-19. The material from the prospective study consisted of cDNA or gDNA derived from T cells, B-cell-depleted T cells, or PBMCs. Subjects who had been exposed to COVID-19, were actively infected with it, or had recovered from it provided the deeply sampled blood TCRbeta repertoires that made up the dataset. A freely available public database, intended as a resource for researchers studying the immune response to SARS-CoV-2, is where the repertoires were released. Samples came from the ongoing ImmuneRACE study (first 160 participants) plus 1,254 subjects from 6 global collaborators. A de-identified subject ID, COVID-19 status, age in years and sex were almost always included in the sample metadata. Where available, HLA class I and class II types were obtained from metadata supplied by the sample provider rather than from assay-based typing.

Results the study describes overall, beyond this receptor: The amount of clinical and demographic metadata varied by source and participant and was provided uncurated.

TCRbeta CDR3 regions were amplified from genomic DNA using the immunoSEQ Assay, a bias-controlled multiplex PCR. In the paper's pipeline: Nucleated cell counts per sample were estimated from amplification of reference gene primers within the assay. Sequence reads were collapsed and filtered to measure the absolute abundance of every unique TCRbeta CDR3 rearrangement. For each sample, productive Simpson clonality was calculated as the square root of Simpson's diversity index over productive rearrangements. Drawn from immuneACCESS, this table holds only the in-frame rearrangements with V and J called that TCRdb kept. Clones are partly lost; checked studies trace under half to an unresolved V gene and leave the rest unexplained. The V and J calls and the clone size are those of that table, but D and trimming were determined from the DNA. This sample comprises about 29,000 clones, roughly 80% of them detected only once. The ten largest clonotypes hold 9% to 10% of the sample.

A remark on this clone: Its binding antigen is unknown. The input lacks base qualities; no much larger clone sits a single base away.

V trim: 1 base; J trim: 5 bases; unmatched bases: 4. Reading the germline V gene (reference sequence) gives CDR1 LNHDA and CDR2 SQIVND. Its CDR3 holds 14 amino acids, cysteine through phenylalanine. CDR3 DNA only is kept here, 42 bases in frame from base 1. The collaborating institutions used their own protocols to collect whole blood in K2EDTA tubes. For TCRbeta analysis, collaborator samples were shipped as frozen whole blood, as isolated PBMCs, or as DNA extracted from either sample type. Sequencing used peripheral blood. The rearrangement combines TRBV19 with TRBJ2-7, with TRBD2 identical over 8 junction bases. The receptor's source is an elderly man with active COVID-19. The CDR3 region reads CASSIGGGWNEQYF. The DNA sequence follows: TGTGCCAGTAGTATAGGCGGGGGGTGGAACGAGCAGTACTTC.